Below are 3 T cell receptor beta chains sequenced from a single sample in a study of type 1 and type 2 diabetes patients. Amplification started from genomic DNA. Multiplex PCR with 30 forward and 13 reverse primers amplified the TCR beta CDR3. Each CDR3 protein is one row after TCRdb ran MiXCR on the multiplex PCR reads. The repertoire consists of 250,000 or so distinct CDR3 sequences, with roughly 48% occurring once and the leading ten covering roughly an eighth. Sequencing was performed on peripheral blood mononuclear cells (PBMCs). These receptors came from a man aged 18 to 29 with type 2 diabetes.

This clonotype was recorded at least ten times. The V gene is TRBV30, the J gene TRBJ2-7, with D uncertain. CDR3 length: 12 residues. V dropped 2 bases and J dropped 6 bases, with 11 bases sitting between them. The germline V gene has CDR1 GTSNPN and CDR2 SVGIG (reference sequence). The CDR3 spells CAWSSDVGEQYF. In DNA form, the CDR3 reads TGTGCCTGGAGTTCCGATGTCGGCGAGCAGTACTTC. The full variable domain, completed using reference TRBV30 and TRBJ2-7, is SQTIHQWPATLVQPVGSPLSLECTVEGTSNPNLYWYRQAAGRGLQLLFYSVGIGQISSEVPQNLSASRPQDRQFILSSKKLLLSDSGFYLCAWSSDVGEQYFGPGTRLTVT.

The chain uses TRBV6-1 and TRBJ2-5, with D perhaps TRBD2 (6 bases). V dropped 5 bases and J dropped 7 bases, with 20 bases sitting between them. CDR1 and CDR2 (germline): MNHNS, SASEGT. The CDR3 consists of 15 residues. CDR3 sequence reads: CASSWDPDYSGTQYF. DNA of the CDR3: TGTGCCAGCAGTTGGGATCCGGACTATTCGGGGACCCAGTACTTC.

Of note for this clonotype: Its ends do not fully match the called genes, so a read error is possible. CDR3 in DNA: TGTGCCAGTAGTACCCTAGCGGGGGGCCGCACAGATACGCGGTATTTT. It codes for CASSTLAGGRTDTRYF. The rearrangement uses TRBV19 and TRBJ2-3; TRBD2 aligns across 11 bases. From germline, CDR1 is LNHDA and CDR2 SQIVND (reference sequence). The CDR3 sequence is 16 residues long.